A selection of T cell receptor beta chains follows, all from one sample in a study of human T cells and chemical hapten exposure. TCRdb re-called the RACE reads with MiXCR, one entry per CDR3 protein. This table holds about 190,000 distinct CDR3 sequences, around a quarter found once. The material sequenced was whole blood, taken in connection with sensitization to the hapten diphenylcyclopropenone (DPC). The receptors stem from a middle-aged woman with alopecia areata. Some clones in this sample may be carry-over from other donors' samples. Both conserved end residues are part of each CDR3. D genes are given only for firm matches. The size entry is marked missing in some rows and otherwise reads once, few, many or a size class.

clone_size,d_call,v_call,j_call,cdr3_aa,cdr3_nt
-,-,TRBV4-1,TRBJ2-7,CASSYRAHGGYEQYF,TGCGCCAGCAGCTACAGGGCACACGGGGGCTACGAGCAGTACTTC
-,TRBD1,TRBV5-1,TRBJ2-1,CASSLWTGNNEQFF,TGCGCCAGCAGCTTGTGGACAGGGAACAATGAGCAGTTCTTC
few,TRBD2,TRBV4-1,TRBJ2-7,CASSVSQLAGLGNEQYF,TGCGCCAGCAGCGTCAGCCAGCTAGCGGGCCTTGGTAACGAGCAGTACTTC
-,-,TRBV7-9,TRBJ1-1,CASSPTLTGMNTEAFF,TGTGCCAGCAGCCCTACCCTTACAGGGATGAACACTGAAGCTTTCTTT
few,TRBD1,TRBV29-1,TRBJ1-1,CSVEGQQNTEAFF,TGCAGCGTTGAGGGACAGCAGAATACTGAAGCTTTCTTT
-,TRBD1,TRBV24-1,TRBJ2-3,CATSDTGAGGTDTQYF,TGTGCCACCAGTGACACAGGGGCCGGGGGCACAGATACGCAGTATTTT
few,TRBD2,TRBV20-1,TRBJ2-3,CSALAGGPTDTQYF,TGCAGTGCGCTAGCGGGAGGGCCCACAGATACGCAGTATTTT
-,-,TRBV5-1,TRBJ1-1,CASSEDRGEAFF,TGCGCCAGCAGCGAGGATAGAGGTGAAGCTTTCTTT
-,-,TRBV5-5,TRBJ2-3,CASSRGGSGENTQYF,TGTGCCAGCAGCCGAGGGGGGAGCGGGGAAAATACGCAGTATTTT
-,TRBD2,TRBV9,TRBJ2-1,CASSVATHGAGGMNEQFF,TGTGCCAGCAGCGTAGCTACTCATGGAGCGGGAGGGATGAATGAGCAGTTCTTC
many,TRBD1,TRBV27,TRBJ1-4,CASRRTGGSNEKLFF,TGTGCCAGCAGACGTACAGGGGGTTCTAATGAAAAACTGTTTTTT
few,TRBD2,TRBV20-1,TRBJ2-1,CSAGGGYNEQFF,TGCAGCGCGGGAGGGGGCTACAATGAGCAGTTCTTC
-,TRBD2,TRBV11-2,TRBJ2-1,CASSLGPPGTSGGPYNEQFF,TGTGCCAGCAGCTTAGGCCCTCCCGGGACTAGCGGGGGACCATACAATGAGCAGTTCTTC
few,TRBD2,TRBV5-1,TRBJ2-7,CASRTSDTYEQYF,TGCGCCAGCAGGACTAGCGACACCTACGAGCAGTACTTC
-,TRBD1,TRBV12-3/TRBV12-4,TRBJ2-2,CASRRTGMAGELFF,TGTGCCAGCAGGCGGACAGGGATGGCCGGGGAGCTGTTTTTT
-,-,TRBV6-5,TRBJ1-2,CASSYLDGNYGYTF,TGTGCCAGCAGTTACTTGGACGGGAACTATGGCTACACCTTC
-,TRBD1,TRBV20-1,TRBJ2-3,CSAEPQGADTQYF,TGCAGTGCCGAACCCCAGGGGGCAGATACGCAGTATTTT
-,-,TRBV6-4,TRBJ2-4,CASPPGIQYF,TGTGCCAGCCCCCCAGGCATTCAGTACTTC
few,TRBD1,TRBV18,TRBJ1-2,CASSPSDRDGYGYTF,TGTGCCAGCTCACCCTCGGACAGGGACGGCTATGGCTACACCTTC
few,TRBD2,TRBV28,TRBJ2-7,CATRSGRASNEQYF,TGTGCCACCAGGTCTGGGAGGGCCTCCAACGAGCAGTACTTC
few,-,TRBV20-1,TRBJ2-5,CSARDDRQNQETQYF,TGCAGTGCTAGAGATGACAGGCAAAATCAAGAGACCCAGTACTTC
few,-,TRBV28,TRBJ1-2,CASSLYENYGYTF,TGTGCCAGCAGTTTATACGAGAACTATGGCTACACCTTC
-,-,TRBV20-1,TRBJ2-7,CSAKSAYEQYF,TGCAGTGCTAAGTCGGCCTACGAGCAGTACTTC
-,TRBD1,TRBV28,TRBJ2-5,CASSFWDRSRETQYF,TGTGCCAGCAGTTTCTGGGACAGGAGCAGAGAGACCCAGTACTTC
few,TRBD2,TRBV7-2,TRBJ2-1,CASSLTSVYNEQFF,TGTGCCAGCAGCTTAACTAGCGTCTACAATGAGCAGTTCTTC
many,-,TRBV15,TRBJ2-7,CATSRGGGRVYEQYF,TGTGCCACCAGCAGAGGGGGGGGCCGGGTGTACGAGCAGTACTTC